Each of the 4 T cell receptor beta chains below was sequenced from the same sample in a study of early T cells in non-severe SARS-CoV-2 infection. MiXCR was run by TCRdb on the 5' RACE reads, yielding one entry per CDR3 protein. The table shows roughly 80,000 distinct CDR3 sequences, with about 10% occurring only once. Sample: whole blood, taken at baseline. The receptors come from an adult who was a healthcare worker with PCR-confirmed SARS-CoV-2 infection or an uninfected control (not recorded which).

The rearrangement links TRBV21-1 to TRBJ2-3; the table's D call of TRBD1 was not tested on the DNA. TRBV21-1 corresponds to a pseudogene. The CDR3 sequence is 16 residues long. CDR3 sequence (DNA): TGTGCCAGCAGCGCAATGACAGGGGTGGTCCCAGATACGCAGTATTTT. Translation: CASSAMTGVVPDTQYF.

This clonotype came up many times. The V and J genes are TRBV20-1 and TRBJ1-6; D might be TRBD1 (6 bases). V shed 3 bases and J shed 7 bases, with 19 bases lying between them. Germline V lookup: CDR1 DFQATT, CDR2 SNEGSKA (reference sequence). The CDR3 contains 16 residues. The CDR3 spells CSARVPGGQENSPLHF. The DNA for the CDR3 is TGCAGTGCTAGGGTACCGGGGGGCCAAGAGAATTCACCCCTCCACTTT.

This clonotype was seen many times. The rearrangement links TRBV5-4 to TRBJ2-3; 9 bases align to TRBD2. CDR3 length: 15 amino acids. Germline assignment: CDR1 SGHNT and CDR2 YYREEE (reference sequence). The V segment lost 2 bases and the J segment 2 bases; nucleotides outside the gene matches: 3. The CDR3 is CASSLLAGPTDTQYF. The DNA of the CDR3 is TGTGCCAGCAGCTTACTAGCGGGCCCCACAGATACGCAGTATTTT.

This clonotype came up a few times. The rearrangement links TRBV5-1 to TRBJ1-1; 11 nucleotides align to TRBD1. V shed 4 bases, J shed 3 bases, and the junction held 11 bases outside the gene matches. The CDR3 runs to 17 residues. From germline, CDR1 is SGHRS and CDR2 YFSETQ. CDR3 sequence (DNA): TGCGCCAGCAGCCTCAAGATGATGGGACAGGGGGACACTGAAGCTTTCTTT. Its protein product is CASSLKMMGQGDTEAFF.